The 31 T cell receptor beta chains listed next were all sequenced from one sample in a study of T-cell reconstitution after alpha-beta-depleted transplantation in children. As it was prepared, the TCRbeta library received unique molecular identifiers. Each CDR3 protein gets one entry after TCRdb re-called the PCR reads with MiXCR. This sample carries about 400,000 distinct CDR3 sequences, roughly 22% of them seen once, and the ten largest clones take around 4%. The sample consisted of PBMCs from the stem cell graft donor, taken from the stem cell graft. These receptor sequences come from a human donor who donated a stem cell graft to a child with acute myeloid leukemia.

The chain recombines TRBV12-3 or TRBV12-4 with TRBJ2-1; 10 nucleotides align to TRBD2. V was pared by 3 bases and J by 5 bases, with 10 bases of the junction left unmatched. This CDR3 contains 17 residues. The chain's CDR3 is CASSFRASGRGNNEQFF. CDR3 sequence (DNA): TGTGCCAGCAGTTTTAGGGCCAGCGGGAGGGGCAACAATGAGCAGTTCTTC.

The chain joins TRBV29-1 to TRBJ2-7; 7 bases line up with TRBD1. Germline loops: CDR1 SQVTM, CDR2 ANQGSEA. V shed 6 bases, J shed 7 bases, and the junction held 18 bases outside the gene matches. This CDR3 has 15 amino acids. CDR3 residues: CSVQGDAGMGWEQYF. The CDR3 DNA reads TGCAGCGTCCAGGGGGATGCAGGGATGGGGTGGGAGCAGTACTTC.

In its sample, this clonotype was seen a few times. The chain's CDR3 is CASSIGPAGHGYTF. The CDR3, as DNA: TGTGCCAGCAGTATTGGGCCGGCAGGACATGGCTACACCTTC. The gene calls are TRBV7-9 and TRBJ1-2; unclear D gene. Trimming took 6 bases from V and 6 from J, leaving 17 bases between them. This CDR3 region has 14 residues. Germline CDR1 is SEHNR and CDR2 is FQNEAQ (reference sequence).

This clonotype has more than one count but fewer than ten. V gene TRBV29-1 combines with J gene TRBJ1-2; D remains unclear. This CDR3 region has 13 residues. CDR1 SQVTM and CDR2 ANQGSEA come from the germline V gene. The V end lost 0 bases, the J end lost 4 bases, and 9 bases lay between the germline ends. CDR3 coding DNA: TGCAGCGTTGAAGATGCAAGGTCCTATGGCTACACCTTC. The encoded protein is CSVEDARSYGYTF.

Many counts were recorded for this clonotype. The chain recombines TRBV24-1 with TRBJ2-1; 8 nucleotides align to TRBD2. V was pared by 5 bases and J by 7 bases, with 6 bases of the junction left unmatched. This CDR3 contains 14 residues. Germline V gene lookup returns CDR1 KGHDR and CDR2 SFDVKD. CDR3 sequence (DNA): TGTGCCACCAGTGCCGGACTAGCTGGGAATGAGCAGTTCTTC. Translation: CATSAGLAGNEQFF.

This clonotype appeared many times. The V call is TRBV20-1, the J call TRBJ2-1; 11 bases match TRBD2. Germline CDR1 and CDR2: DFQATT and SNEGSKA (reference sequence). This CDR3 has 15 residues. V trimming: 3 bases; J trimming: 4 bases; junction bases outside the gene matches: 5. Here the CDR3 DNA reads TGCAGTGCTAGGCCCGGGACTAGCGGTTACAATGAGCAGTTCTTC. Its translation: CSARPGTSGYNEQFF.

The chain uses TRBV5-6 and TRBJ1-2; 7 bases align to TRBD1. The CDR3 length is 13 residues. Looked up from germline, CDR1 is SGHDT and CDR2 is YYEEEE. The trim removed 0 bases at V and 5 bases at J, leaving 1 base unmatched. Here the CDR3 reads CASSLAGQYGYTF. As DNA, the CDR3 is TGTGCCAGCAGCTTGGCGGGACAGTATGGCTACACCTTC.

The CDR3 sequence is CAISTGSLNYGYTF. CDR3 coding DNA: TGTGCCATTTCTACAGGGTCGTTAAACTATGGCTACACCTTC. The chain employs TRBV10-3 and TRBJ1-2; D is possibly TRBD1 (6 bases). The germline V gene encodes CDR1 ENHRY and CDR2 SYGVKD. The CDR3 length is 14 residues. V dropped 9 bases and J dropped 2 bases, with 16 bases sitting between them.

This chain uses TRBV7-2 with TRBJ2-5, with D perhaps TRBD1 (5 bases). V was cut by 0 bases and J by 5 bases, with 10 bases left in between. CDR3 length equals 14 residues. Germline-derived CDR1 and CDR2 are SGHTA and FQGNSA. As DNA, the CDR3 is TGTGCCAGCAGCTTAGCGCAGGGCTTGGAGACCCAGTACTTC. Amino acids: CASSLAQGLETQYF.

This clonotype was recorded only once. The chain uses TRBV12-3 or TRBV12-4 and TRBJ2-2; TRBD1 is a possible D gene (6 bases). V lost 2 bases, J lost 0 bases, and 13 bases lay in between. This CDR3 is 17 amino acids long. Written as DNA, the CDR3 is TGTGCCAGCAGTTTAAGGTCCAGGGGTGCGAACACCGGGGAGCTGTTTTTT. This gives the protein CASSLRSRGANTGELFF.

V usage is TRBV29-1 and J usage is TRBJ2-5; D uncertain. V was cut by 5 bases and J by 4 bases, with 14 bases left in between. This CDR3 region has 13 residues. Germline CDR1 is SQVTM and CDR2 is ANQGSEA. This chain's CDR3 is CSVQLGSSETQYF. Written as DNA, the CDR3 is TGCAGCGTTCAATTGGGATCTTCAGAGACCCAGTACTTC.

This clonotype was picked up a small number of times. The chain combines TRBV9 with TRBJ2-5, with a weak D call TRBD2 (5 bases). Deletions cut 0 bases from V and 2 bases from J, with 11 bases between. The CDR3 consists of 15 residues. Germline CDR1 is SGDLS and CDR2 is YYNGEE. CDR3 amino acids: CASSVGVGGQETQYF. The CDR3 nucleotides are TGTGCCAGCAGCGTAGGCGTCGGCGGGCAAGAGACCCAGTACTTC.

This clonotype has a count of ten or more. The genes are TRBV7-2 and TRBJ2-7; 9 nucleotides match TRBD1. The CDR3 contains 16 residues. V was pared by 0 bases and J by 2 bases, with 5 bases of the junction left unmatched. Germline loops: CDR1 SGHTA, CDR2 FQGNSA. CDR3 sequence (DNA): TGTGCCAGCAGCTTAGCGTCCGGACAGGGGACCTACGAGCAGTACTTC. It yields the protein CASSLASGQGTYEQYF.

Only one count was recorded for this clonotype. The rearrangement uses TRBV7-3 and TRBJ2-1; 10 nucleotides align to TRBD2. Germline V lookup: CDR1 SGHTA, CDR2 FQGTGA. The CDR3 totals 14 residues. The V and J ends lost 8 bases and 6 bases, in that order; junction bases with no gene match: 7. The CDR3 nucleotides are TGTGCCAGCGCGGCTAGCGGGAGTTCCAATGAGCAGTTCTTC. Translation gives CASAASGSSNEQFF.

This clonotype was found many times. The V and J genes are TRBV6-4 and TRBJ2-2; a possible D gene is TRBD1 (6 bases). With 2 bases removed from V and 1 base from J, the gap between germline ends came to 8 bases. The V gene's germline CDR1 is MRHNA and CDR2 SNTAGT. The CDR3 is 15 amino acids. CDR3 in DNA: TGTGCCAGCAGTGACCCGGGACAGAACACCGGGGAGCTGTTTTTT. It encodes CASSDPGQNTGELFF.

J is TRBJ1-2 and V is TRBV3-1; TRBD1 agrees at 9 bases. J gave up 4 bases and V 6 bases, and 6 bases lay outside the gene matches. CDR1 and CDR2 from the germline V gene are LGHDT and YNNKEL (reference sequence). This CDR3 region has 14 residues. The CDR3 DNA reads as TGTGCCAGCAGAGGACAGGGGACGGTCTATGGCTACACCTTC. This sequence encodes CASRGQGTVYGYTF.

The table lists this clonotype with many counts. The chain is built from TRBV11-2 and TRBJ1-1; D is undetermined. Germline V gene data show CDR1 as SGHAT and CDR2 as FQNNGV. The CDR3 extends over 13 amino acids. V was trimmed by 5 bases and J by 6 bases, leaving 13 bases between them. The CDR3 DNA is TGTGCCAGCAGCCACCCCTCGGGCGCTGAAGCTTTCTTT. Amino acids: CASSHPSGAEAFF.

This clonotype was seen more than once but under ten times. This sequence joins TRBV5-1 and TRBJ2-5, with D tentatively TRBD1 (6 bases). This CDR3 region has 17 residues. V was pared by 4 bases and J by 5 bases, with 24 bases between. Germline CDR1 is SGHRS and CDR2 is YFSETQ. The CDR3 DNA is TGCGCCAGCAGCCAAGGAAAAGAGAACAGGGTATTGGAGACCCAGTACTTC. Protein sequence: CASSQGKENRVLETQYF.

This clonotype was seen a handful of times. The CDR3 coding sequence is TGTGCCAGCTCCACCGGGACTAACAATGAGCAGTTCTTC. This codes for CASSTGTNNEQFF. The chain links TRBV18 to TRBJ2-1, with TRBD2 matching 7 bases. Germline CDR1 KGHSH, CDR2 LQKENI. The CDR3 has 13 amino acids. Unmatched junction bases numbered 4, after V lost 6 bases and J lost 5 bases.

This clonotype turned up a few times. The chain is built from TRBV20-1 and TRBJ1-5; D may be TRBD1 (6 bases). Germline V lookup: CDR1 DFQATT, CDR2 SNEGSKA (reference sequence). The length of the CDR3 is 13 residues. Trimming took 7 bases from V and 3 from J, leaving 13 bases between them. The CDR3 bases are TGCAGTGTAAGGGGGGGACTCAATCAGCCCCAGCATTTT. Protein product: CSVRGGLNQPQHF.

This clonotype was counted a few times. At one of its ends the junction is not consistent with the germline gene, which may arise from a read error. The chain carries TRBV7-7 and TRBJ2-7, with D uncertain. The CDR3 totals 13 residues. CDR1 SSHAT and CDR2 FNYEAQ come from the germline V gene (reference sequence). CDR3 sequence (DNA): TGTGCTAGCAGCCCGATCCCCAGTTCCGAGCAGTACTTC. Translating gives CASSPIPSSEQYF.

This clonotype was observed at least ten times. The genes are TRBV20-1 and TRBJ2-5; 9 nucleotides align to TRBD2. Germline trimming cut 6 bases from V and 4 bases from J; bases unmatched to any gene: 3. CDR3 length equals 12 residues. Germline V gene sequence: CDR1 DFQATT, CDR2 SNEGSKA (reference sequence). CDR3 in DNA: TGCAGTGCCCCGACTAGCGGAGAGACCCAGTACTTC. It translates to CSAPTSGETQYF.

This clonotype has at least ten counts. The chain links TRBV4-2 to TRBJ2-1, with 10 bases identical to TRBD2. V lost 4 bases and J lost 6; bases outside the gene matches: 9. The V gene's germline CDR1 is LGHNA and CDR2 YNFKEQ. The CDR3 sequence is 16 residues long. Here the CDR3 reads CASSRASGRATNEQFF. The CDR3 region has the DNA TGTGCCAGCAGCCGGGCTAGCGGGAGAGCGACCAATGAGCAGTTCTTC.

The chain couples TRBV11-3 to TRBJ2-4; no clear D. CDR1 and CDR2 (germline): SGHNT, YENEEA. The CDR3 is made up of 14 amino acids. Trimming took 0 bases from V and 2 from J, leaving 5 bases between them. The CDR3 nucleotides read TGTGCCAGCAGCTTAGATCGGTCCAAAAACATTCAGTACTTC. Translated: CASSLDRSKNIQYF.

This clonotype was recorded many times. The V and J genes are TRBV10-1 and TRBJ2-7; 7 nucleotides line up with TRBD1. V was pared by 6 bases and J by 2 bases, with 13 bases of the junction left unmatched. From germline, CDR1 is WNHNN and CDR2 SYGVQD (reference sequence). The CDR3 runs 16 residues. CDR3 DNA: TGCGCCAGCAGCTCAGGGGGACGGGACACCACCTACGAGCAGTACTTC. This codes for CASSSGGRDTTYEQYF.

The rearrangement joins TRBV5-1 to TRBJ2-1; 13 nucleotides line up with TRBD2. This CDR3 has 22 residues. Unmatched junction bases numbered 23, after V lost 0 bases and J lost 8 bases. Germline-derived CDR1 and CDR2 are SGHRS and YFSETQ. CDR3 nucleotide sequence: TGCGCCAGCAGCTTGGTAAGAGGGGGCTCGTTCCGGACTAGCGGGAGTGGCGATGAGCAGTTCTTC. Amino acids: CASSLVRGGSFRTSGSGDEQFF. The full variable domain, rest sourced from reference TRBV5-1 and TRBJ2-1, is KAGVTQTPRYLIKTRGQQVTLSCSPISGHRSVSWYQQTPGQGLQFLFEYFSETQRNKGNFPGRFSGRQFSNSRSEMNVSTLELGDSALYLCASSLVRGGSFRTSGSGDEQFFGPGTRLTVL.

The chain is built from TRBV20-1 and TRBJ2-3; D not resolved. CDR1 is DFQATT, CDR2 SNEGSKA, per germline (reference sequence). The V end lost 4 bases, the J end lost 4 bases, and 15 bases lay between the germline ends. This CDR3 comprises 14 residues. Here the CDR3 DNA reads TGCAGTGCTAACCCGGCGGTTTTGGCAGATACGCAGTATTTT. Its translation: CSANPAVLADTQYF.

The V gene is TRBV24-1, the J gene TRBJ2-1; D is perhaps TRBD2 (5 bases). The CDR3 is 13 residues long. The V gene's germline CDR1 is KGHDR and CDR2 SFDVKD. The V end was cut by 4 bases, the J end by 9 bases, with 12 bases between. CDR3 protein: CATSEPGVGEQFF. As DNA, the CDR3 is TGTGCCACCAGTGAACCCGGGGTGGGTGAGCAGTTCTTC.

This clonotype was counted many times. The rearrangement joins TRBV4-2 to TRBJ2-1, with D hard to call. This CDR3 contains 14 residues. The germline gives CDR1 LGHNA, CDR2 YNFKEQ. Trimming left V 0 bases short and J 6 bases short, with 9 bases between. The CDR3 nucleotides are TGTGCCAGCAGCCAAGACGGGCTCATCAATGAGCAGTTCTTC. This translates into CASSQDGLINEQFF.

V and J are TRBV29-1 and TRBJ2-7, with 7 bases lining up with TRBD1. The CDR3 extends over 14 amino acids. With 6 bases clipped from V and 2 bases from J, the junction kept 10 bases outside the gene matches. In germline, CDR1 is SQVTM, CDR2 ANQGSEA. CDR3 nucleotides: TGCAGCGTCCTTCAAGTTACAGGGGCCTACGAGCAGTACTTC. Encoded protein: CSVLQVTGAYEQYF.

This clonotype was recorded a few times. Written as DNA, the CDR3 is TGTGCCAGCAGTTTACGGGGTTGGGACATTCAGTACTTC. Its translation is CASSLRGWDIQYF. The V and J genes are TRBV12-3 or TRBV12-4 and TRBJ2-4; TRBD2 might be the D (5 bases). Trimming removed 2 bases at V and 8 bases at J, with 10 bases between. CDR3 length: 13 amino acids.